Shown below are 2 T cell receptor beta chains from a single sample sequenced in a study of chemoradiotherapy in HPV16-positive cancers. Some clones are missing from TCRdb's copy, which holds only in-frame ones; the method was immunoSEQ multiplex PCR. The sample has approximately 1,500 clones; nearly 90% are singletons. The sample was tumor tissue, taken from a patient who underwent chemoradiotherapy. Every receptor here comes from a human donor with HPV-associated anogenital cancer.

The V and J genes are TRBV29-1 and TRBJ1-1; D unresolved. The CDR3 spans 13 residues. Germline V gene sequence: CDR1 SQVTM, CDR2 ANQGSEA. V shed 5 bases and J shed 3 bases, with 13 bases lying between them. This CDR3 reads CSVPLSGYTEAFF. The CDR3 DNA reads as TGCAGCGTTCCCCTCAGCGGGTACACTGAAGCTTTCTTT.

The CDR3 DNA sequence: TGTGCCAGCAGTGGACAGGGGTTTAGCAATCAGCCCCAGCATTTT. This codes for CASSGQGFSNQPQHF. The chain carries TRBV6-1 and TRBJ1-5; TRBD1 agrees at 8 bases. The CDR3 length is 15 residues. Looked up from germline, CDR1 is MNHNS and CDR2 is SASEGT. V lost 4 bases, J lost 0 bases, and 2 bases stayed unmatched.